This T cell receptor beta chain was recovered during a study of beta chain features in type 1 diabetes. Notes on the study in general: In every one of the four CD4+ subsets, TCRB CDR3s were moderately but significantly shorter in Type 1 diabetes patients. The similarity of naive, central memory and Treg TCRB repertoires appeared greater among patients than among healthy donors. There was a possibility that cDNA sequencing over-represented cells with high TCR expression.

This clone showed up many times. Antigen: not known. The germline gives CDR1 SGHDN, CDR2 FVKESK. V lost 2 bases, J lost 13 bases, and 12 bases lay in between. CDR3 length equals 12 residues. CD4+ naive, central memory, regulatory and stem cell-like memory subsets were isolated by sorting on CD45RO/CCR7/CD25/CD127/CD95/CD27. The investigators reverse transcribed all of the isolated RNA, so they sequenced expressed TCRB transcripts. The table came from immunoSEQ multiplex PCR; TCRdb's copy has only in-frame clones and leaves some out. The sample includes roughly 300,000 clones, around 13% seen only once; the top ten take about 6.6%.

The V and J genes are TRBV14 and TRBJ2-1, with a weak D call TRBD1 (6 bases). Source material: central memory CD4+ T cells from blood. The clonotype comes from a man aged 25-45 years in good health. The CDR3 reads CASSQRGLSQFF. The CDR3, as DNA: TGTGCCAGCAGCCAAAGGGGGTTAAGTCAGTTCTTC. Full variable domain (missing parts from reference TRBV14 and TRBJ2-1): EAGVTQFPSHSVIEKGQTVTLRCDPISGHDNLYWYRRVMGKEIKFLLHFVKESKQDESGMPNNRFLAERTGGTYSTLKVQPAELEDSGVYFCASSQRGLSQFFGPGTRLTVL.